These 26 T cell receptor beta chains originate from one sample sequenced in a study of blood T cells in healthy people across ages. Primed by a sample-barcoded 5' primer and a J-beta primer mix, a second PCR proceeded for about 6 to 11 cycles. A single record per CDR3 protein comes from TCRdb applying MiXCR to the 5' RACE reads. This sample has around 900,000 distinct CDR3 sequences; about 51% occur once, and the top ten carry about 22%. Sequenced: blood. These receptors were collected from a woman aged 60-75 years in good health.

This chain joins TRBV28 and TRBJ2-7, with D possibly matching TRBD1 (5 bases). Deletions cut 2 bases from V and 7 bases from J, with 15 bases between. CDR3 length equals 14 residues. Per the germline V gene, CDR1 is MDHEN and CDR2 is SYDVKM. CDR3: CASSLVQGRREQYF. CDR3 sequence (DNA): TGTGCCAGCAGTTTAGTCCAGGGAAGGAGAGAGCAGTACTTC.

The V call is TRBV6-1, the J call TRBJ2-7, with D perhaps matching TRBD1 (7 bases). The CDR3 spans 15 residues. Germline CDR1 is MNHNS and CDR2 is SASEGT. V lost 4 bases and J 3 bases, leaving 16 bases between the germline ends. For the CDR3, the DNA is TGTGCCAGCAGTGCAGGGGGGACCAAGTTCTACGAGCAGTACTTC. Translating it yields CASSAGGTKFYEQYF.

The chain employs TRBV7-2 and TRBJ2-4, with 8 bases identical to TRBD2. The CDR3 runs to 16 residues. Germline values: CDR1 SGHTA, CDR2 FQGNSA. The junction had 19 bases not matched to a gene; V was cut back by 5 bases and J by 13 bases. The CDR3 DNA sequence: TGTGCCAGCAGCCCAACCATAGCGGGACACTCCTATGAGCAGTACTTC. The encoded protein is CASSPTIAGHSYEQYF.

The rearrangement links TRBV6-5 to TRBJ2-1; TRBD1 matches 11 bases. CDR3 length: 15 amino acids. V trimming: 5 bases; J trimming: 5 bases; junction bases outside the gene matches: 5. Germline loops: CDR1 MNHEY, CDR2 SVGAGI. The CDR3 coding sequence is TGTGCCAGCAGTAGGACAGGGGGCCGGGACAATGAGCAGTTCTTC. Translating gives CASSRTGGRDNEQFF.

Ten or more counts support this clonotype. The V gene is TRBV10-3, the J gene TRBJ2-7; 7 positions agree with TRBD1. Germline CDR1 ENHRY, CDR2 SYGVKD. This CDR3 has 14 amino acids. Losses at the gene ends were 7 bases for V and 5 bases for J; bases not matched to a gene: 11. The CDR3 coding sequence is TGTGCCATCAATCTCTCAGGGGGACGGGACGAGCAGTACTTC. Amino acids: CAINLSGGRDEQYF.

This clonotype was recorded a few times. V and J are TRBV27 and TRBJ2-7; D remains unclear. The V end was cut by 4 bases, the J end by 2 bases, with 15 bases between. This CDR3 has 15 residues. Germline loops: CDR1 MNHEY, CDR2 SMNVEV (reference sequence). The CDR3 is CASSSYLGNPYEQYF. CDR3 DNA: TGTGCCAGCAGTTCCTACCTGGGGAACCCCTACGAGCAGTACTTC.

This clonotype was recorded a few times. This chain links TRBV12-3 or TRBV12-4 with TRBJ1-4, with D tentatively TRBD1 (6 bases). V gave up 7 bases and J gave up 0 bases, with 12 bases separating them. The CDR3 runs to 15 residues. The CDR3 loop is CASKRRQATNEKLFF. In DNA form, the CDR3 reads TGTGCCAGCAAACGACGACAGGCAACTAATGAAAAACTGTTTTTT.

The chain uses TRBV4-3 and TRBJ2-7; perhaps TRBD1 as D (5 bases). V gave up 0 bases and J gave up 0 bases, with 15 bases separating them. The CDR3 spans 17 residues. Germline values: CDR1 LGHNA, CDR2 YSLEER. CDR3 DNA sequence: TGCGCCAGCAGCCAAGAGTTTAGGGGTTCCAGCTCCTACGAGCAGTACTTC. Translation: CASSQEFRGSSSYEQYF.

The chain has TRBV2 and TRBJ2-1; 10 nucleotides agree with TRBD2. The germline CDR1 and CDR2 sequences are SNHLY and FYNNEI. The junction had 7 bases not matched to a gene; V was cut back by 5 bases and J by 3 bases. This CDR3 is built from 16 residues. The CDR3 loop is CASSLAGGLYYNEQFF. DNA for the CDR3: TGTGCCAGCAGTTTAGCGGGAGGACTATACTACAATGAGCAGTTCTTC.

V and J are TRBV6-2 or TRBV6-3 and TRBJ1-1; possibly TRBD1 for D (5 bases). CDR1 MNHEY and CDR2 SVGEGT come from the germline V gene. V was trimmed by 3 bases and J by 1 base, leaving 15 bases between them. The CDR3 loop spans 16 amino acids. The DNA of the CDR3 is TGTGCCAGCAGTTATGGGGGAGTATTAGGGAACACTGAAGCTTTCTTT. Amino acids: CASSYGGVLGNTEAFF.

The V gene is TRBV5-1, the J gene TRBJ1-1; 9 positions agree with TRBD1. The germline V gene encodes CDR1 SGHRS and CDR2 YFSETQ. The V and J ends lost 4 bases and 0 bases, in that order; junction bases with no gene match: 4. CDR3 length: 15 amino acids. This CDR3 is CASSVTGGLNTEAFF. The CDR3 bases are TGCGCCAGCAGCGTTACAGGGGGCTTGAACACTGAAGCTTTCTTT.

This clonotype was seen at least ten times. The gene calls are TRBV29-1 and TRBJ1-1; the D gene is possibly TRBD1 (6 bases). Between the trimmed V and J ends, which lost 7 bases and 2 bases, there was a span of 14 bases. This CDR3 is 13 amino acids long. CDR1 and CDR2 (germline): SQVTM, ANQGSEA. For the CDR3, the DNA is TGCAGCGCACGAACAGGGAGAAACACTGAAGCTTTCTTT. Amino acids: CSARTGRNTEAFF.

About this clonotype itself: The conserved final phenylalanine or tryptophan is absent from the CDR3, which likely points to a read error. The rearrangement uses TRBV5-6 and TRBJ2-7; D remains ambiguous. Trimming took 4 bases from V and 3 from J, leaving 14 bases between them. Germline V gene sequence: CDR1 SGHDT, CDR2 YYEEEE. This CDR3 is 14 amino acids long. In DNA form, the CDR3 reads TGTGCCAGCAGCCATAGCCTCCTGATCTACGAGCAGTACTTA. This gives the protein CASSHSLLIYEQYL.

In its sample, this clonotype was seen once. The chain has TRBV11-2 and TRBJ2-5; 7 bases line up with TRBD2. Judging by the DNA end, TRBJ2-7 fits better; the J call may be wrong. The CDR3 loop spans 15 amino acids. The germline V gene has CDR1 SGHAT and CDR2 FQNNGV. The CDR3 spells CASSLVGTTLGEQYF. The DNA of the CDR3 is TGTGCCAGCAGCTTAGTGGGGACTACCCTTGGCGAGCAGTACTTC.

The chain is built from TRBV20-1 and TRBJ2-1, with D maybe TRBD2 (6 bases). The DNA matches TRBJ2-7 better at its end, which makes the J call doubtful. Looked up from germline, CDR1 is DFQATT and CDR2 is SNEGSKA (reference sequence). The CDR3 sequence is 13 residues long. The CDR3 DNA is TGCAGTGCTCCAAGACAGACTAGTAACGAGCAGTACTTC. Protein sequence: CSAPRQTSNEQYF.

CDR3 sequence reads: CSARDWRGLTLNEQFF. As DNA, the CDR3 is TGCAGTGCTAGGGATTGGAGAGGGCTTACCCTCAATGAGCAGTTCTTC. The rearrangement uses TRBV20-1 and TRBJ2-1; weak D call: TRBD2 (5 bases). The V and J ends lost 3 bases and 6 bases respectively, with 21 bases between them. This CDR3 comprises 16 residues. Germline values: CDR1 DFQATT, CDR2 SNEGSKA (reference sequence).

The chain employs TRBV12-3 or TRBV12-4 and TRBJ2-1; 10 nucleotides match TRBD2. V trimming: 3 bases; J trimming: 9 bases; junction bases outside the gene matches: 5. The CDR3 runs 14 residues. Here the CDR3 DNA reads TGTGCCAGCAGTTTGTTGCTAGCGGGAGCTGAGCAGTTCTTC. It is translated as CASSLLLAGAEQFF.

The CDR3 protein is CSVDGVPGGFQETQYF. CDR3 in DNA: TGCAGCGTTGATGGGGTACCGGGTGGATTCCAGGAGACCCAGTACTTC. This chain joins TRBV29-1 and TRBJ2-5; no firm D call. V was clipped by 3 bases and J by 5 bases, with 22 bases between them. This CDR3 comprises 16 residues. Germline lookup yields CDR1 SQVTM and CDR2 ANQGSEA.

In DNA, the CDR3 is TGTGCCAGCAGGTCTTCTCGGACGGGGAACACTGAAGCTTTCTTT. It translates to CASRSSRTGNTEAFF. The V gene is TRBV7-2, the J gene TRBJ1-1; D unclear. The CDR3 spans 15 residues. Germline loops: CDR1 SGHTA, CDR2 FQGNSA. V shed 6 bases and J shed 1 base, with 15 bases lying between them.

V gene TRBV2 combines with J gene TRBJ2-1; TRBD1 is a possible D gene (5 bases). Trimming left V 6 bases short and J 7 bases short, with 13 bases between. CDR1 is SNHLY and CDR2 is FYNNEI in the germline V gene. This CDR3 comprises 13 residues. The CDR3 is CASRAQGMNEQFF. CDR3 bases: TGTGCCAGCAGGGCTCAGGGAATGAATGAGCAGTTCTTC.

The rearrangement uses TRBV20-1 and TRBJ1-4; 9 bases are a match to TRBD1. This CDR3 has 14 residues. Germline trimming cut 6 bases from V and 8 bases from J; bases unmatched to any gene: 10. Germline V gene data show CDR1 as DFQATT and CDR2 as SNEGSKA (reference sequence). The CDR3, as DNA: TGCAGTGCAGATCCGGGACAGGGTATGGAAAAACTGTTTTTT. Amino acids: CSADPGQGMEKLFF.

This chain joins TRBV6-5 and TRBJ2-7; unclear D gene. Per germline, CDR1 MNHEY and CDR2 SVGAGI. Trimming left V 0 bases short and J 2 bases short, with 14 bases between. The CDR3 is 16 residues long. CDR3 bases: TGTGCCAGCAGTTACTCGATTGGGGAAACAACCTACGAGCAGTACTTC. This encodes CASSYSIGETTYEQYF.

This clonotype has a single count. The chain combines TRBV6-5 with TRBJ1-4; no clear D gene. This CDR3 region has 12 residues. The germline V and J ends were trimmed by 7 bases and 6 bases, with 9 bases remaining between them. Germline CDR1 and CDR2: MNHEY and SVGAGI. The CDR3 DNA is TGTGCCAGCACAGTGGACCATGAAAAACTGTTTTTT. This encodes CASTVDHEKLFF.

This chain links TRBV4-1 with TRBJ2-1, with 8 bases that match TRBD2. The length of the CDR3 is 16 residues. Germline loops: CDR1 MGHRA, CDR2 YSYEKL. V trimming: 0 bases; J trimming: 9 bases; junction bases outside the gene matches: 10. In nucleotides, the CDR3 is TGCGCCAGCAGCCAAGATCTGGGACTAGGGCAGGGTGAGCAGTTCTTC. Amino acids: CASSQDLGLGQGEQFF.

This clonotype has only a few counts. The chain employs TRBV12-3 or TRBV12-4 and TRBJ2-4; possible D gene TRBD1, 6 bases. V shed 5 bases and J shed 14 bases, with 16 bases lying between them. The CDR3 sequence is 12 residues long. DNA of the CDR3: TGTGCCAGCAGTCAGAGGGGGACAACCAAGTACTTC. Residues: CASSQRGTTKYF.

The chain uses TRBV2 and TRBJ2-1; D is unresolved. The V end was cut by 5 bases, the J end by 5 bases, with 10 bases between. Germline V gives CDR1 SNHLY, CDR2 FYNNEI. There are 13 residues in the CDR3. The CDR3 here is CASSYRANNEQFF. CDR3 nucleotides: TGTGCCAGCAGTTACCGGGCTAACAATGAGCAGTTCTTC.